The 6 T cell receptor beta chains in this list originate from one sample, sequenced in a study of cytotoxic CD8 clonotypes in ibrutinib-treated CLL. Generated by immunoSEQ multiplex PCR, the TCRdb table keeps only in-frame clones and is missing some. The sample yields 90,000 to 100,000 clones, around 73% seen once. The source was PBMCs, collected after 12 months of ibrutinib treatment. Receptor source: a human donor with chronic lymphocytic leukemia.

The chain carries TRBV5-6 and TRBJ1-1, with 7 positions matching TRBD1. The ends lost 2 bases at V and 11 bases at J; junction bases unmatched: 9. The CDR3 is made up of 13 amino acids. CDR1 is SGHDT and CDR2 is YYEEEE in the germline V gene. CDR3 coding DNA: TGTGCCAGCAGCTTCGGGACAGCTTCTTCGGCTTTCTTT. This codes for CASSFGTASSAFF.

This chain connects TRBV28 to TRBJ1-1; D gene ambiguous. CDR1 is MDHEN, CDR2 SYDVKM, per germline. The CDR3 has 16 amino acids. Trimming removed 4 bases from V and 5 bases from J, with 20 bases in between. The CDR3 loop is CASSSPKSETVTEAFF. The CDR3 nucleotides are TGTGCCAGCAGTTCCCCCAAATCGGAAACGGTAACTGAAGCTTTCTTT.

The gene calls are TRBV5-1 and TRBJ2-1; D gene unclear. CDR3 size: 15 residues. Per the germline V gene, CDR1 is SGHRS and CDR2 is YFSETQ. The V gene lost 3 bases and the J gene lost 0 bases, with 10 bases spanning the gap. The CDR3 protein is CASSSLGGSYNEQFF. The CDR3 nucleotides read TGCGCCAGCAGCTCGCTAGGTGGCTCCTACAATGAGCAGTTCTTC. Supplemented by reference TRBV5-1 and TRBJ2-1, the full variable domain reads KAGVTQTPRYLIKTRGQQVTLSCSPISGHRSVSWYQQTPGQGLQFLFEYFSETQRNKGNFPGRFSGRQFSNSRSEMNVSTLELGDSALYLCASSSLGGSYNEQFFGPGTRLTVL.

V gene TRBV6-1 combines with J gene TRBJ2-2, with D possibly matching TRBD2 (6 bases). The CDR3 loop spans 15 amino acids. Germline V gives CDR1 MNHNS, CDR2 SASEGT. Trimming pared 3 bases from V and 2 bases from J, leaving 10 bases between. As DNA, the CDR3 is TGTGCCAGCAGTGACGGGGGACTTAACACCGGGGAGCTGTTTTTT. Translated: CASSDGGLNTGELFF.

This clone came up a few times. The chain combines TRBV10-2 with TRBJ1-1; D perhaps matches TRBD1 (5 bases). The CDR3 extends over 11 amino acids. Trimming cost V 6 bases and J 3 bases, with 5 bases left between them. Germline-derived CDR1 and CDR2 are WSHSY and SAAADI. The CDR3 is CASRGDTEAFF. CDR3 nucleotide sequence: TGCGCCAGCAGAGGGGACACTGAAGCTTTCTTT.

The chain joins TRBV19 to TRBJ2-3; the D gene is possibly TRBD1 (6 bases). In germline, CDR1 is LNHDA, CDR2 SQIVND (reference sequence). The CDR3 runs 16 residues. Trimming took off 0 bases at V and 6 bases at J, with 16 bases between the two ends. The CDR3 is CASSIEGRGNMDTQYF. The DNA of the CDR3 is TGTGCCAGTAGTATAGAGGGCAGGGGAAATATGGATACGCAGTATTTT.